Presented here are 31 T cell receptor beta chains from one specimen sequenced in a study of blood T cell repertoires in COVID-19. Method: immunoSEQ multiplex PCR; TCRdb's copy keeps in-frame clones and lacks some. In the table there are over 250,000 clones, around nine tenths of which are singletons. The sample taken for sequencing was PBMCs or T cells enriched from blood (not recorded which). All receptors come from a woman younger than 30 who had recovered from COVID-19.

The rearrangement joins TRBV24-1 to TRBJ2-3; 8 bases match TRBD1. This CDR3 has 15 residues. Looked up from germline, CDR1 is KGHDR and CDR2 is SFDVKD. V lost 9 bases to trimming and J lost 10 bases; unmatched junction nucleotides: 17. The CDR3 nucleotides are TGTGCCACCGTGGGGGCCGGGACAGGATCCGTGTCGCAGTATTTT. Its protein product is CATVGAGTGSVSQYF.

The chain uses TRBV4-1 and TRBJ2-5; TRBD1 matches 9 bases. The V gene end was trimmed by 2 bases and the J gene end by 5 bases; junction bases not matched to a gene: 9. This CDR3 comprises 16 residues. From germline, CDR1 is MGHRA and CDR2 YSYEKL. CDR3 in amino acids: CASSQPTGTGKETQYF. In DNA form, the CDR3 reads TGCGCCAGCAGCCAACCCACCGGGACAGGGAAGGAGACCCAGTACTTC.

This clone was recorded only once. The chain is built from TRBV19 and TRBJ1-5; 11 bases are shared with TRBD1. The CDR3 contains 15 residues. The germline V gene has CDR1 LNHDA and CDR2 SQIVND (reference sequence). With V trimmed by 3 bases and J by 6 bases, 4 bases remained unmatched. CDR3 protein: CASSIRTGGGQPQHF. Here the CDR3 DNA reads TGTGCCAGTAGTATTCGGACAGGGGGCGGTCAGCCCCAGCATTTT.

The chain joins TRBV19 to TRBJ1-5, with D perhaps matching TRBD1 (6 bases). Trimming pared 3 bases from V and 3 bases from J, leaving 9 bases between. The V gene's germline CDR1 is LNHDA and CDR2 SQIVND (reference sequence). The CDR3 runs to 14 residues. This CDR3 is CASSISGVNQPQHF. The CDR3 DNA sequence: TGTGCCAGTAGTATTTCAGGGGTCAATCAGCCCCAGCATTTT.

The rearrangement links TRBV5-5 to TRBJ2-6; 7 positions match TRBD1. From germline, CDR1 is SGHKS and CDR2 YYEKEE (reference sequence). This CDR3 is built from 19 residues. The trim removed 7 bases at V and 0 bases at J, leaving 16 bases unmatched. CDR3 amino acids: CASESFPGQLNSGANVLTF. The CDR3, as DNA: TGTGCCAGCGAGAGTTTTCCGGGACAGCTTAACTCTGGGGCCAACGTCCTGACTTTC.

The J gene is TRBJ2-3, the V gene TRBV28, with 9 positions matching TRBD2. V dropped 1 base and J dropped 4; count of bases not matched to a gene: 9. This CDR3 contains 17 residues. CDR1 and CDR2 from the germline V gene are MDHEN and SYDVKM. Here the CDR3 DNA reads TGTGCCAGCAGTTTATTGGTTAGCGGGAGCTCGGCAGATACGCAGTATTTT. Encoded protein: CASSLLVSGSSADTQYF.

The V call is TRBV19, the J call TRBJ1-1; 9 nucleotides line up with TRBD1. V was clipped by 7 bases and J by 4 bases; unmatched bases: 7. Germline V lookup: CDR1 LNHDA, CDR2 SQIVND (reference sequence). The CDR3 is 14 residues long. As DNA, the CDR3 is TGTGCCAGTACCAACAGGGGGCCGGGCACTGAAGCTTTCTTT. This translates into CASTNRGPGTEAFF.

V gene TRBV7-6 combines with J gene TRBJ2-2; 7 nucleotides line up with TRBD2. CDR3 length equals 15 residues. The V and J ends lost 4 bases and 2 bases, in that order; junction bases with no gene match: 4. CDR1 is SGHVS, CDR2 FNYEAQ, per germline. The CDR3 region has the DNA TGTGCCAGCAGCTCCAGCGGGGTCAACACCGGGGAGCTGTTTTTT. Translation gives CASSSSGVNTGELFF.

In this sample, this clone turned up once. Other nucleotide sequences from this sample produce the same CDR3. This chain links TRBV13 with TRBJ2-7; TRBD2 matches 8 bases. The CDR3 totals 15 residues. The germline gives CDR1 PRHDT, CDR2 FYEKMQ (reference sequence). Trimming removed 0 bases from V and 2 bases from J; junction bases left unmatched: 3. CDR3 nucleotide sequence: TGTGCCAGCAGCTTAGGGGCGGGGGGTCCCTACGAGCAGTACTTC. The encoded protein is CASSLGAGGPYEQYF.

V is TRBV27 and J is TRBJ2-2; TRBD2 aligns across 12 bases. Looked up from germline, CDR1 is MNHEY and CDR2 is SMNVEV (reference sequence). V was clipped by 5 bases and J by 2 bases; unmatched bases: 6. The CDR3 contains 17 residues. The CDR3 DNA sequence: TGTGCCAGCAGTCCAAGGACTAGCGGGGCTAACACCGGGGAGCTGTTTTTT. It encodes CASSPRTSGANTGELFF.

This rearrangement joins TRBV30 to TRBJ1-2; D may be TRBD1 (6 bases). Trimming removed 4 bases at V and 1 base at J, with 10 bases between. Germline assignment: CDR1 GTSNPN and CDR2 SVGIG (reference sequence). CDR3 length equals 13 residues. CDR3 nucleotides: TGTGCCTGGAACACAGGGATTAACTATGGCTACACCTTC. Protein product: CAWNTGINYGYTF.

The CDR3 spells CASSYGGNTEAFF. The CDR3 bases are TGTGCCAGCAGCTACGGGGGGAACACTGAAGCTTTCTTT. V gene TRBV7-3 combines with J gene TRBJ1-1, with D possibly TRBD1 on 5 matching bases. The germline gives CDR1 SGHTA, CDR2 FQGTGA. The germline V and J ends were trimmed by 4 bases and 1 base, with 7 bases remaining between them. This CDR3 has 13 amino acids.

The chain recombines TRBV18 with TRBJ1-4; D not certain. The CDR3 loop spans 14 amino acids. In germline, CDR1 is KGHSH, CDR2 LQKENI. Trimming pared 3 bases from V and 8 bases from J, leaving 13 bases between. The CDR3 bases are TGTGCCAGCTCACCGCGACAATACAGCGAAAAACTGTTTTTT. Encoded protein: CASSPRQYSEKLFF.

The J gene is TRBJ2-1, the V gene TRBV15, with D possibly TRBD1 on 5 matching bases. This CDR3 comprises 16 residues. Germline V gives CDR1 LNHNV, CDR2 YYDKDF (reference sequence). V lost 1 base and J lost 5, with 15 bases in between. The CDR3, as DNA: TGTGCCACCAGCAGAGGGCCAGGGCAGGGCGACAATGAGCAGTTCTTC. It yields the protein CATSRGPGQGDNEQFF.

The genes are TRBV11-1 and TRBJ2-1; TRBD2 matches 11 bases. The CDR3 sequence is 16 residues long. The germline V gene encodes CDR1 SGHAT and CDR2 FQDESV (reference sequence). The V gene end was trimmed by 4 bases and the J gene end by 4 bases; junction bases not matched to a gene: 6. CDR3 sequence (DNA): TGTGCCAGCAGCTCCTCCGGGACTAGCGGATACAATGAGCAGTTCTTC. As protein: CASSSSGTSGYNEQFF.

This chain connects TRBV5-1 to TRBJ1-6; D is unresolved. Germline CDR1 is SGHRS and CDR2 is YFSETQ. V shed 3 bases and J shed 7 bases, with 11 bases lying between them. The CDR3 has 14 residues. The CDR3 protein is CASSSRESNSPLHF. For the CDR3, the DNA is TGCGCCAGCAGCTCTAGGGAGTCGAATTCACCCCTCCACTTT.

This clone was found a few times. The sample holds other DNA sequences that translate to the same CDR3. The chain couples TRBV3-1 (or the pseudogene TRBV3-2) to TRBJ1-5, with D unresolved. Germline lookup yields CDR1 LGHDT and CDR2 YNNKEL (reference sequence). This CDR3 region has 13 residues. V was trimmed by 0 bases and J by 4 bases, leaving 4 bases between them. This CDR3 is CASSQDLNQPQHF. The CDR3 DNA follows: TGTGCCAGCAGCCAAGATCTGAATCAGCCCCAGCATTTT.

The V gene is TRBV7-2, the J gene TRBJ2-5, with TRBD2 matching over 13 bases. The V gene's germline CDR1 is SGHTA and CDR2 FQGNSA. This CDR3 has 16 residues. J gave up 1 base and V 3 bases, and 2 bases lay outside the gene matches. CDR3 bases: TGTGCCAGCAGCTTTAGACTAGCGGGGGGCCAAGAGACCCAGTACTTC. It yields the protein CASSFRLAGGQETQYF.

This rearrangement joins TRBV9 to TRBJ2-3; TRBD2 matches at 10 bases. Germline lookup yields CDR1 SGDLS and CDR2 YYNGEE. J was trimmed by 5 bases and V by 2 bases; bases with no gene match: 14. This CDR3 comprises 18 residues. CDR3 loop: CASSVEQGRLAGVDTQYF. CDR3 coding DNA: TGTGCCAGCAGCGTCGAGCAGGGTCGGCTAGCGGGAGTAGATACGCAGTATTTT.

The chain couples TRBV27 to TRBJ1-5; D uncertain. This CDR3 spans 14 amino acids. With 5 bases removed from V and 3 bases from J, the gap between germline ends came to 11 bases. The V gene's germline CDR1 is MNHEY and CDR2 SMNVEV (reference sequence). The CDR3 protein is CASSLGGNNQPQHF. CDR3 bases: TGTGCCAGCAGTCTGGGAGGGAACAATCAGCCCCAGCATTTT.

The rearrangement uses TRBV2 and TRBJ1-2; D gene ambiguous. Looked up from germline, CDR1 is SNHLY and CDR2 is FYNNEI. The CDR3 extends over 12 amino acids. Trimming removed 6 bases from V and 2 bases from J, with 7 bases in between. The chain's CDR3 is CASRATNYGYTF. In DNA, the CDR3 is TGTGCCAGCAGGGCCACCAACTATGGCTACACCTTC.

This chain links TRBV18 with TRBJ1-4; 10 nucleotides match TRBD1. The J segment lost 5 bases and the V segment lost 2 bases, leaving 2 bases of the junction unmatched. Germline V gene data show CDR1 as KGHSH and CDR2 as LQKENI. CDR3 size: 15 residues. CDR3 sequence reads: CASSPSGQGNEKLFF. DNA for the CDR3: TGTGCCAGCTCACCATCGGGACAGGGGAATGAAAAACTGTTTTTT.

The chain is built from TRBV6-5 and TRBJ2-1; 9 bases align to TRBD1. Trimming cost V 5 bases and J 7 bases; bases outside gene matches: 9. The CDR3 consists of 15 residues. Germline V CDR1 and CDR2: MNHEY, SVGAGI. The DNA for the CDR3 is TGTGCCAGCAGTACCGGGACAGGGCCGGGGAATGAGCAGTTCTTC. Protein sequence: CASSTGTGPGNEQFF.

This clone came up once. The chain combines TRBV7-9 with TRBJ1-2; the D gene is possibly TRBD1 (6 bases). In germline, CDR1 is SEHNR, CDR2 FQNEAQ (reference sequence). This CDR3 is built from 14 residues. V was clipped by 4 bases and J by 8 bases, with 17 bases between them. CDR3 sequence reads: CASSSMGTIGGYTF. DNA for the CDR3: TGTGCCAGCAGCTCAATGGGGACAATTGGGGGCTACACCTTC.

The chain couples TRBV13 to TRBJ2-2; no firm D call. Germline V gene data show CDR1 as PRHDT and CDR2 as FYEKMQ (reference sequence). This CDR3 has 14 amino acids. V gave up 4 bases and J gave up 4 bases, with 10 bases separating them. The CDR3 region is CASSYDRVTGELFF. The CDR3 region has the DNA TGTGCCAGCAGCTATGACCGGGTCACCGGGGAGCTGTTTTTT.

The genes are TRBV9 and TRBJ2-3; D is possibly TRBD2 (5 bases). This CDR3 is 15 amino acids long. Germline values: CDR1 SGDLS, CDR2 YYNGEE. V lost 0 bases to trimming and J lost 2 bases, with 10 bases between them. The CDR3 DNA is TGTGCCAGCAGCGTAGTGGCTAGCTACACAGATACGCAGTATTTT. This gives the protein CASSVVASYTDTQYF.

The chain recombines TRBV5-1 with TRBJ2-6, with a tentative D call TRBD1 (5 bases). With 4 bases removed from V and 4 bases from J, the gap between germline ends came to 18 bases. The CDR3 sequence is 17 residues long. Germline-derived CDR1 and CDR2 are SGHRS and YFSETQ. This CDR3 reads CASSQTSPRAGANVLTF. CDR3 coding DNA: TGCGCCAGCAGCCAAACATCACCCAGGGCGGGGGCCAACGTCCTGACTTTC.

The chain couples TRBV5-6 to TRBJ1-1; D is unresolved. Germline V gene sequence: CDR1 SGHDT, CDR2 YYEEEE. Between the trimmed V and J ends, which lost 5 bases and 8 bases, there was a span of 19 bases. This CDR3 region has 14 residues. The CDR3 sequence is CASRSMDRLGEAFF. CDR3 in DNA: TGTGCCAGCAGATCAATGGATAGACTCGGGGAAGCTTTCTTT.

This rearrangement joins TRBV3-1 (or the pseudogene TRBV3-2) to TRBJ1-1; no clear D. This CDR3 has 13 residues. Trimming removed 6 bases from V and 3 bases from J, with 11 bases in between. Germline CDR1 LGHDT, CDR2 YNNKEL (reference sequence). The CDR3 sequence is CASRRSRDTEAFF. In nucleotides, the CDR3 is TGTGCCAGCAGACGTAGCCGGGACACTGAAGCTTTCTTT.

This sequence joins TRBV30 and TRBJ2-4; TRBD2 matches at 7 bases. V lost 3 bases to trimming and J lost 7 bases; unmatched junction nucleotides: 6. CDR3 length: 13 residues. Per the germline V gene, CDR1 is GTSNPN and CDR2 is SVGIG (reference sequence). Here the CDR3 reads CAWRVAGYNIQYF. The DNA for the CDR3 is TGTGCCTGGAGGGTAGCGGGCTATAACATTCAGTACTTC.

The chain couples TRBV7-9 to TRBJ2-7; the match to TRBD2 covers 11 bases. Germline CDR1 is SEHNR and CDR2 is FQNEAQ (reference sequence). The CDR3 runs to 19 residues. Trimming took 2 bases from V and 0 from J; bases not matched to a gene: 12. The DNA for the CDR3 is TGTGCCAGCAGCTTAACCACTAGCGGGGGCCGTTCCCTCTCCTACGAGCAGTACTTC. This codes for CASSLTTSGGRSLSYEQYF.